This T cell receptor beta chain was sequenced in a study of T cells in Graves' hyperthyroidism and ophthalmopathy (dated by TCRdb to about 2019). Context from the whole study: Peripheral blood samples were taken at the time of initial diagnosis, prior to any treatment. To identify TCR V-J signatures that set the groups apart, the researchers used a discovery cohort of 100 patients, made up of 40 to 45 with Graves' ophthalmopathy and about 59 with stable Graves' hyperthyroidism. Prospective prediction of ophthalmopathy was tested in an independent validation cohort consisting of about 19 hyperthyroidism patients and over 15 patients who later progressed to ophthalmopathy. The approximately 95 discovery patients were divided at random into training and test sets in a 7:3 ratio. Thyroid tissue and blood T-cell repertoires from six Graves' hyperthyroidism patients were also compared in the study. Once sampling was done, hyperthyroidism patients were given methimazole at a starting dose of 30 mg daily, whereas ophthalmopathy patients were given high-dose intravenous methylprednisolone. TCR Vbeta CDR3 sequencing of 120 to 150 peripheral blood samples (over 40 ophthalmopathy, about 75 hyperthyroidism and roughly 17 progressor patients) is reported in the paper. Summary of the overall study and its limitations: In validation, the model predicted progression to ophthalmopathy with just under 71% sensitivity and roughly 72% specificity, a median of 6.5 months before onset. Ophthalmopathy was separated from stable hyperthyroidism by a 13 V-J signature model, with approximately 85% sensitivity and approximately 84% specificity obtained in cross-validation and 80%/75% obtained in testing. Most expanded thyroid clonotypes (frequency above 0.001) were also detected in blood, suggesting blood repertoires may reflect thyroid immune responses. Sample size was not statistically predetermined, and blinding of investigators to group allocation was not performed.

The CDR3 holds 15 amino acids from the cysteine to the phenylalanine. CDR3 DNA only is kept here, 45 bases in frame from base 1. The junction shows trimming of 6 bases on V and 0 bases on J, and the gene matches do not reach 7 bases of it. CDR1 is given as LNHDA and CDR2 as SQIVND, both from the germline V gene (reference sequence). The TCR beta CDR3 regions were amplified from the RNA transcripts. A first-round RT-PCR of the TCR CDR3 used the HTBI primer set with the Qiagen OneStep RT-PCR kit. Libraries were constructed in a second round of multiplex PCR, after which size selection and purification were carried out. Sequencing of the libraries was done on an Illumina HiSeq2000 using paired-end 100 bp reads. As for the original processing: SOAPnuke was used to process the raw data, throwing out any read that contained adapters or uncalled bases, had a mean Phred below 15, or lacked an exact constant-primer or identifier match. High-quality paired reads were merged using COPE v1.2.5, and each unique nucleotide sequence was defined as a clonotype. MiTCR v1.1 was used to align clonotypes to the IMGT TRBV, TRBD and TRBJ reference segments. The analysis included only V-J combinations with a frequency above 0.0001, which together covered around 99% of the repertoires. The TCS score was defined as the ratio of F50 (clonal expansion) to E x V (chaos), calculated using BLOSUM62-based TCRdist between CDR3 peptides within each V-J. Welch's t-statistics and random forest reduced roughly 540 V-J features to roughly 13, which were used in a naive Bayes classifier (R e1071). The public reads were reanalyzed by TCRdb: fastp trimming at Q25, MiXCR alignment, in-frame beta chains only. Each record represents a unique CDR3 protein, reported with the most common genes and DNA among its rows. These V and J calls derive from TCRdb rather than the authors' analysis. The sample contains more than 450,000 distinct CDR3 sequences, about 15% of them found a single time. The ten largest clones represent more than 11% of the sample.

Graves' hyperthyroidism was defined as stable when no progression to ophthalmopathy occurred over 18 months of follow-up. Hyperthyroidism patients were newly diagnosed, with disease duration under 2 months, and aged 18 to 65 years. Patients with uncontrolled infections, other autoimmune diseases, pregnancy or lactation were excluded. Diagnoses relied on clinical symptoms, serum thyroxine and TRAb, thyroid ultrasound and orbital computed tomography. PBMCs were separated from under 11 ml of fresh peripheral blood using Ficoll-Paque density gradient centrifugation. Trizol reagent was used to extract total RNA, and RNA quality was then checked on an Agilent 2100 Bioanalyzer. About this clonotype itself: It has no known antigen specificity. No per-base quality is available; no much larger clone lies one base away.

The sequence links TRBV19 to TRBJ1-2; 7 bases in the middle match TRBD1. The sequence was obtained from a woman aged 40 to 55 with Graves' hyperthyroidism. Sequencing input: blood. The CDR3 reads CASSKHGTANYGYTF. The DNA reads as follows: TGTGCCAGTAGCAAACACGGGACAGCTAACTATGGCTACACCTTC.